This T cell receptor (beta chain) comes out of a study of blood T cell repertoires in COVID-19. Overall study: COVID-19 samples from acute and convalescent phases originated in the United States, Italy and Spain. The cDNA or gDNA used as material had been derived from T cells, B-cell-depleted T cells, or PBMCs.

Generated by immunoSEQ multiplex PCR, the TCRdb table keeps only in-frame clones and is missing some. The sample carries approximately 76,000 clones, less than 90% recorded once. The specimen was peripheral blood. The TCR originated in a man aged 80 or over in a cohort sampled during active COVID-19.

CDR3 DNA sequence: TGTGCCAGCAGGGGGACAGGACGGCTCTCTGGAAACACCATATATTTT. This gives the protein CASRGTGRLSGNTIYF. The chain links TRBV6-6 to TRBJ1-3, with 8 bases aligning to TRBD1. The CDR3 is 16 amino acids. Trimming at V came to 6 bases and at J to 0 bases, leaving 7 bases not matched to a gene. The V gene's germline CDR1 is MNHNY and CDR2 SVGAGI (reference sequence).